One sample yielded the 29 T cell receptor beta chains listed below, sequenced in a study of cytomegalovirus exposure and HLA in healthy donors. PCR employed 60 Vbeta and 13 Jbeta primers. Sequencing was performed with immunoSEQ multiplex PCR; in TCRdb, only in-frame clones are kept and a portion is missing. In all, the sample yields roughly 120,000 clones. Specimen: PBMCs. Receptors were obtained from a man younger than 40 in good health and CMV-seronegative.

The rearrangement uses TRBV4-1 and TRBJ1-2; tentative D call: TRBD1 (6 bases). The V and J ends lost 3 bases and 6 bases respectively, with 20 bases between them. Per the germline V gene, CDR1 is MGHRA and CDR2 is YSYEKL. The CDR3 totals 16 residues. For the CDR3, the DNA is TGCGCCAGCAGCCAGGGGGGGGCCAACCTTGATAATGGCTACACCTTC. Encoded protein: CASSQGGANLDNGYTF.

The chain combines TRBV7-8 with TRBJ2-3; TRBD2 aligns across 8 bases. This CDR3 has 18 residues. The V segment lost 5 bases and the J segment 0 bases; nucleotides outside the gene matches: 13. The germline V gene has CDR1 SGHVS and CDR2 FQNEAQ. CDR3 sequence (DNA): TGTGCCAGCAGCCCCTACGGGGGGGCCCGTGCTAGCACAGATACGCAGTATTTT. Amino acid sequence: CASSPYGGARASTDTQYF.

The rearrangement links TRBV5-6 to TRBJ2-3, with a tentative D call TRBD2 (5 bases). CDR1 SGHDT and CDR2 YYEEEE come from the germline V gene. The CDR3 covers 17 residues. Trimming took off 0 bases at V and 5 bases at J, with 19 bases between the two ends. The CDR3 DNA is TGTGCCAGCAGCTTGGGTGGGTTCGGGTGGGAGAGAGATACGCAGTATTTT. Protein: CASSLGGFGWERDTQYF.

The chain has TRBV10-3 and TRBJ2-3; 9 bases fit TRBD1. The CDR3 has 13 residues. J was trimmed by 4 bases and V by 10 bases; bases with no gene match: 6. Germline loops: CDR1 ENHRY, CDR2 SYGVKD. The chain's CDR3 is CATRQGDSDTQYF. The CDR3, as DNA: TGTGCCACAAGACAGGGGGACTCAGATACGCAGTATTTT.

The J gene is TRBJ2-7, the V gene TRBV15; 7 nucleotides match TRBD1. J gave up 6 bases and V 1 base, and 6 bases lay outside the gene matches. In germline, CDR1 is LNHNV, CDR2 YYDKDF (reference sequence). CDR3 length: 14 residues. This chain's CDR3 is CATSRGDSPFEQYF. DNA of the CDR3: TGTGCCACCAGCAGAGGGGACAGTCCCTTCGAGCAGTACTTC. Full variable domain (outside the CDR3, taken from reference TRBV15 and TRBJ2-7): DAMVIQNPRYQVTQFGKPVTLSCSQTLNHNVMYWYQQKSSQAPKLLFHYYDKDFNNEADTPDNFQSRRPNTSFCFLDIRSPGLGDTAMYLCATSRGDSPFEQYFGPGTRLTVT.

The rearrangement uses TRBV5-4 and TRBJ2-5; 8 bases agree with TRBD2. Trimming removed 1 base from V and 2 bases from J; junction bases left unmatched: 16. Germline V gene lookup returns CDR1 SGHNT and CDR2 YYREEE (reference sequence). CDR3 length: 19 residues. The CDR3 is CASSLMVAGTYGWQETQYF. DNA for the CDR3: TGTGCCAGCAGCTTGATGGTAGCGGGGACGTACGGATGGCAAGAGACCCAGTACTTC.

The chain recombines TRBV9 with TRBJ1-5, with a weak D call TRBD1 (5 bases). Per the germline V gene, CDR1 is SGDLS and CDR2 is YYNGEE. V lost 4 bases to trimming and J lost 5 bases, with 10 bases between them. CDR3 length: 13 amino acids. The CDR3 here is CASSSGYDQPQHF. CDR3 in DNA: TGTGCCAGCAGCTCAGGGTACGATCAGCCCCAGCATTTT.

The chain joins TRBV9 to TRBJ2-2; 8 positions match TRBD1. V was pared by 4 bases and J by 6 bases, with 2 bases of the junction left unmatched. The CDR3 extends over 13 amino acids. Germline CDR1 is SGDLS and CDR2 is YYNGEE. In nucleotides, the CDR3 is TGTGCCAGCAGCACGACAGGGGCCGGGGAGCTGTTTTTT. Its protein is CASSTTGAGELFF.

The rearrangement uses TRBV7-2 and TRBJ2-7; D perhaps matches TRBD1 (6 bases). Germline assignment: CDR1 SGHTA and CDR2 FQGNSA. CDR3 length: 14 amino acids. V was trimmed by 6 bases and J by 3 bases, leaving 15 bases between them. The CDR3 here is CASSLTGTHYEQYF. CDR3 sequence (DNA): TGTGCCAGCAGTTTAACAGGGACCCACTACGAGCAGTACTTC. Complete variable domain (other parts from reference TRBV7-2 and TRBJ2-7): GAGVSQSPSNKVTEKGKDVELRCDPISGHTALYWYRQSLGQGLEFLIYFQGNSAPDKSGLPSDRFSAERTGGSVSTLTIQRTQQEDSAVYLCASSLTGTHYEQYFGPGTRLTVT.

The V gene is TRBV30, the J gene TRBJ1-4; no definite D call. The germline CDR1 and CDR2 sequences are GTSNPN and SVGIG (reference sequence). This CDR3 spans 14 amino acids. Trimming removed 2 bases at V and 5 bases at J, with 12 bases between. The CDR3 nucleotides are TGTGCCTGGAGTTCAGGTCGGTGGAATGAAAAACTGTTTTTT. This encodes CAWSSGRWNEKLFF.

Note on this clone: Within the sample, other DNA sequences also encode this same CDR3. The V call is TRBV5-1, the J call TRBJ2-2; D is undetermined. Germline CDR1 reads SGHRS; CDR2 reads YFSETQ. The V gene lost 4 bases and the J gene lost 5 bases, with 12 bases spanning the gap. The CDR3 length is 14 residues. CDR3 residues: CASSLGTYTGELFF. The CDR3 region has the DNA TGCGCCAGCAGCCTGGGAACTTATACCGGGGAGCTGTTTTTT.

The V and J genes are TRBV19 and TRBJ2-7; possible D gene TRBD1, 6 bases. Germline lookup yields CDR1 LNHDA and CDR2 SQIVND (reference sequence). V lost 7 bases and J lost 1, with 11 bases in between. This CDR3 is 13 amino acids long. The CDR3 protein is CASNTGKSYEQYF. CDR3 bases: TGTGCCAGTAACACAGGGAAATCCTACGAGCAGTACTTC. The entire variable domain, with the rest obtained from reference TRBV19 and TRBJ2-7, is as follows: DGGITQSPKYLFRKEGQNVTLSCEQNLNHDAMYWYRQDPGQGLRLIYYSQIVNDFQKGDIAEGYSVSREKKESFPLTVTSAQKNPTAFYLCASNTGKSYEQYFGPGTRLTVT.

On this clone: This sample also contains other DNA sequences that code for the same CDR3. The J gene is TRBJ2-3, the V gene TRBV7-9; D is unclear. The CDR3 covers 16 residues. Germline CDR1 is SEHNR and CDR2 is FQNEAQ (reference sequence). The V end was cut by 2 bases, the J end by 4 bases, with 16 bases between. The CDR3 DNA is TGTGCCAGCAGCTTACTGGCAGGCAGTGGATCAGATACGCAGTATTTT. Amino acid sequence: CASSLLAGSGSDTQYF.

As for this clone: Other DNA variants within this sample encode the same CDR3. The V and J genes are TRBV5-6 and TRBJ2-6; 8 bases agree with TRBD1. CDR3 length equals 16 residues. The germline CDR1 and CDR2 sequences are SGHDT and YYEEEE. V lost 3 bases and J lost 4; bases outside the gene matches: 6. This CDR3 reads CASSSRTGTGANVLTF. The CDR3 region has the DNA TGTGCCAGCAGCTCCAGGACAGGGACCGGGGCCAACGTCCTGACTTTC.

The V call is TRBV5-6, the J call TRBJ1-5; D is perhaps TRBD1 (5 bases). The germline V gene encodes CDR1 SGHDT and CDR2 YYEEEE. CDR3 size: 13 residues. V was trimmed by 4 bases and J by 3 bases, leaving 8 bases between them. The CDR3 spells CASSADTNQPQHF. The CDR3 region has the DNA TGTGCCAGCAGCGCGGACACCAATCAGCCCCAGCATTTT.

The chain is built from TRBV6-5 and TRBJ2-7, with 7 bases lining up with TRBD2. Germline V CDR1 and CDR2: MNHEY, SVGAGI. J gave up 3 bases and V 0 bases, and 5 bases lay outside the gene matches. CDR3 length equals 15 residues. The CDR3 reads CASSYSQRGDYEQYF. CDR3 DNA sequence: TGTGCCAGCAGTTACTCCCAGCGGGGAGACTACGAGCAGTACTTC.

The chain couples TRBV12-1 to TRBJ1-4. TRBV12-1 is assigned pseudogene status. The CDR3 consists of 18 residues. The CDR3 DNA sequence: TGTGCCAGCAGCTCCCTCCCACCCCGGGGGGCGGCTAATGAAAAACTGTTTTTT. Protein product: CASSSLPPRGAANEKLFF.

This chain connects TRBV2 to TRBJ2-3, with D possibly being TRBD1 (6 bases). Per germline, CDR1 SNHLY and CDR2 FYNNEI. V was shortened by 4 bases and J by 6 bases, with 17 bases between the two germline ends. The CDR3 has 15 residues. The CDR3 here is CASSGRQVVPDTQYF. CDR3 sequence (DNA): TGTGCCAGCAGTGGTCGACAGGTCGTTCCCGATACGCAGTATTTT.

The CDR3 here is CASSETGTGDYEQYF. CDR3 nucleotides: TGTGCCAGCAGCGAAACCGGGACAGGGGACTACGAGCAGTACTTC. The chain couples TRBV7-2 to TRBJ2-7, with 10 bases matching TRBD1. The junction had 7 bases not matched to a gene; V was cut back by 5 bases and J by 3 bases. The CDR3 runs to 15 residues. The germline V gene has CDR1 SGHTA and CDR2 FQGNSA.

With regard to this clone: The junction differs from germline at one of its ends, possibly a read error. This rearrangement joins TRBV7-2 to TRBJ1-3; D may be TRBD1 (5 bases). This CDR3 comprises 14 residues. Germline CDR1 and CDR2: SGHTA and FQGNSA. CDR3 nucleotide sequence: TGTGCCAGCAGCTCACGTAATACAGGCTACGTAGAACATTTT. It is translated as CASSSRNTGYVEHF. Complete variable domain (other parts from reference TRBV7-2 and TRBJ1-3): GAGVSQSPSNKVTEKGKDVELRCDPISGHTALYWYRQSLGQGLEFLIYFQGNSAPDKSGLPSDRFSAERTGGSVSTLTIQRTQQEDSAVYLCASSSRNTGYVEHFGEGSWLTVV.

The chain links TRBV9 to TRBJ1-2; D is uncertain. CDR3 length: 15 amino acids. CDR1 SGDLS and CDR2 YYNGEE come from the germline V gene. V lost 4 bases, J lost 0 bases, and 13 bases lay in between. DNA for the CDR3: TGTGCCAGCAGCCCTAGATGGGGAGCTAACTATGGCTACACCTTC. This translates into CASSPRWGANYGYTF.

The rearrangement joins TRBV6-5 to TRBJ1-2, with D perhaps TRBD1 (5 bases). The V end lost 4 bases, the J end lost 4 bases, and 7 bases lay between the germline ends. The germline V gene has CDR1 MNHEY and CDR2 SVGAGI. The CDR3 is made up of 12 amino acids. This CDR3 is CASSLGGYGYTF. CDR3 nucleotide sequence: TGTGCCAGCAGTTTGGGGGGCTATGGCTACACCTTC.

The rearrangement uses TRBV5-1 and TRBJ1-1; possibly TRBD1 for D (6 bases). Germline V CDR1 and CDR2: SGHRS, YFSETQ. This CDR3 contains 16 residues. Between the trimmed V and J ends, which lost 6 bases and 1 base, there was a span of 19 bases. CDR3 sequence (DNA): TGCGCCAGCAACTCCAAGACGGGACACAAGAACACTGAAGCTTTCTTT. Residues: CASNSKTGHKNTEAFF.

J is TRBJ1-4 and V is TRBV11-2, with TRBD1 identical over 7 bases. Germline V lookup: CDR1 SGHAT, CDR2 FQNNGV. The V and J ends lost 5 bases and 5 bases, in that order; junction bases with no gene match: 11. CDR3 size: 16 residues. The CDR3 region is CASSPNRGRGNEKLFF. The CDR3 coding sequence is TGTGCCAGCAGCCCAAACAGGGGTCGGGGGAATGAAAAACTGTTTTTT.

The rearrangement links TRBV6-1 to TRBJ2-1; 8 bases agree with TRBD1. The CDR3 has 14 residues. Germline loops: CDR1 MNHNS, CDR2 SASEGT. The J segment lost 3 bases and the V segment lost 7 bases, leaving 5 bases of the junction unmatched. In nucleotides, the CDR3 is TGTGCCAGCATGCCAGGGGGCGGCTACAATGAGCAGTTCTTC. This gives the protein CASMPGGGYNEQFF.

This chain joins TRBV7-6 and TRBJ2-1, with D maybe TRBD2 (6 bases). Trimming removed 0 bases at V and 8 bases at J, with 14 bases between. The CDR3 sequence is 15 residues long. The germline V gene has CDR1 SGHVS and CDR2 FNYEAQ. CDR3 bases: TGTGCCAGCAGCTTAGCGGGGACCGGAGGGGATGAGCAGTTCTTC. This codes for CASSLAGTGGDEQFF.

This chain links TRBV27 with TRBJ1-5; D not certain. The CDR3 contains 12 residues. Trimming cost V 4 bases and J 5 bases, with 6 bases left between them. Germline CDR1 is MNHEY and CDR2 is SMNVEV (reference sequence). This chain's CDR3 is CASSSRDQPQHF. DNA of the CDR3: TGTGCCAGCAGTTCCCGGGATCAGCCCCAGCATTTT.

This chain connects TRBV30 to TRBJ2-7, with D perhaps TRBD2 (6 bases). Germline V gene data show CDR1 as GTSNPN and CDR2 as SVGIG (reference sequence). This CDR3 has 12 amino acids. Trimming stripped 8 bases from V and 0 bases from J, with 11 bases between. The CDR3 DNA sequence: TGTGCCGGCGGGGCAAACTCCTACGAGCAGTACTTC. Amino acids: CAGGANSYEQYF.

The chain recombines TRBV28 with TRBJ2-4; no definite D call. Trimming removed 6 bases from V and 0 bases from J, with 15 bases in between. Germline-derived CDR1 and CDR2 are MDHEN and SYDVKM. The CDR3 covers 16 residues. CDR3 DNA sequence: TGTGCCAGCAGCTCACCTAATTCACTAGCCAAAAACATTCAGTACTTC. It is translated as CASSSPNSLAKNIQYF. Complete variable domain (other parts from reference TRBV28 and TRBJ2-4): DVKVTQSSRYLVKRTGEKVFLECVQDMDHENMFWYRQDPGLGLRLIYFSYDVKMKEKGDIPEGYSVSREKKERFSLILESASTNQTSMYLCASSSPNSLAKNIQYFGAGTRLSVL.